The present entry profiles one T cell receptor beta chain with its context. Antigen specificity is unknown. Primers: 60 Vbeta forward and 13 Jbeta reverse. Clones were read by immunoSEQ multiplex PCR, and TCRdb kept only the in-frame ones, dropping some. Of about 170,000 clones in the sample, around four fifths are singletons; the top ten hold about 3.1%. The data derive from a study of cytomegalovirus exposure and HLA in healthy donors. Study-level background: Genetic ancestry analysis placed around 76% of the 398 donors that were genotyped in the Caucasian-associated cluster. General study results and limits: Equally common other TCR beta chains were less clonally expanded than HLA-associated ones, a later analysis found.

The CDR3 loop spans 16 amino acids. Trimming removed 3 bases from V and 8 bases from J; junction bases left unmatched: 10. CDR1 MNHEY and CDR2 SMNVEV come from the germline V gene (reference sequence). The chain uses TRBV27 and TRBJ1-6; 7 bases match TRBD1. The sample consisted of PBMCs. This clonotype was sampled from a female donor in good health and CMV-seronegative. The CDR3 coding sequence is TGTGCCAGCAGTTTCACCGTACAGGGGTCTGATTCACCCCTCCACTTT. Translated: CASSFTVQGSDSPLHF.